A single sample is the source of the 32 T cell receptor beta chains below, sequenced in a study of control samples from healthy donors and cancer patients. Sequencing was performed with immunoSEQ multiplex PCR; in TCRdb, only in-frame clones are kept and a portion is missing. Here the sample spans about 140,000 clones, around 88% being singletons. The sample comprised blood. These receptor sequences come from a man younger than 30 in good health.

The V and J genes are TRBV30 and TRBJ2-5, with no clear D. From germline, CDR1 is GTSNPN and CDR2 SVGIG (reference sequence). Trimming removed 0 bases at V and 4 bases at J, with 15 bases between. This CDR3 has 15 amino acids. Written as DNA, the CDR3 is TGTGCCTGGAGTGTTGGTACTCTGATTGGAGAGACCCAGTACTTC. It yields the protein CAWSVGTLIGETQYF.

The J gene is TRBJ2-7, the V gene TRBV6-1; D tentatively reads TRBD1 or TRBD2 (5 bases each). V gave up 1 base and J gave up 5 bases, with 12 bases separating them. The CDR3 sequence is 14 residues long. The germline V gene encodes CDR1 MNHNS and CDR2 SASEGT. In nucleotides, the CDR3 is TGTGCCAGCAGTGAAGGAGGGGTTAAGGACGAGCAGTACTTC. The encoded protein is CASSEGGVKDEQYF.

This chain joins TRBV4-3 and TRBJ2-3, with TRBD1 as a possible D gene (6 bases). In germline, CDR1 is LGHNA, CDR2 YSLEER. The CDR3 is made up of 15 amino acids. The V end lost 1 base, the J end lost 2 bases, and 10 bases lay between the germline ends. The CDR3 spells CASSQGPGDTDTQYF. The CDR3 bases are TGCGCCAGCAGCCAAGGCCCAGGGGACACAGATACGCAGTATTTT.

This chain links TRBV18 with TRBJ2-2; D uncertain. This CDR3 is built from 14 residues. Germline assignment: CDR1 KGHSH and CDR2 LQKENI. V lost 2 bases to trimming and J lost 5 bases, with 9 bases between them. The CDR3 sequence: CASSPVYETGELFF. In DNA form, the CDR3 reads TGTGCCAGCTCACCAGTTTACGAGACCGGGGAGCTGTTTTTT.

This sequence joins TRBV11-2 and TRBJ2-3; 7 nucleotides agree with TRBD2. V dropped 5 bases and J dropped 0; count of bases not matched to a gene: 14. This CDR3 spans 18 amino acids. The germline CDR1 and CDR2 sequences are SGHAT and FQNNGV. This chain's CDR3 is CASSATRGTSDSTDTQYF. The CDR3 coding sequence is TGTGCCAGCAGCGCAACTCGGGGTACTAGCGATAGCACAGATACGCAGTATTTT.

The chain combines TRBV6-2 or TRBV6-3 with TRBJ1-5, with TRBD1 as a possible D gene (6 bases). CDR3 length: 16 amino acids. V was cut by 0 bases and J by 9 bases, with 18 bases left in between. The germline V gene has CDR1 MNHEY and CDR2 SVGEGT. The CDR3 is CASSYSMPVGGGPQHF. For the CDR3, the DNA is TGTGCCAGCAGTTACTCGATGCCAGTAGGGGGTGGGCCCCAGCATTTT.

The chain links TRBV28 to TRBJ2-7, with 7 bases aligning to TRBD1. CDR3 length: 13 residues. Unmatched junction bases numbered 7, after V lost 2 bases and J lost 9 bases. Germline-derived CDR1 and CDR2 are MDHEN and SYDVKM. The CDR3: CASSLSNRGGQYF. Here the CDR3 DNA reads TGTGCCAGCAGTTTAAGTAACAGGGGCGGGCAGTACTTC.

The chain recombines TRBV3-1 (or the pseudogene TRBV3-2) with TRBJ2-7; weak D call: TRBD1 (6 bases). The CDR3 sequence is 16 residues long. V lost 0 bases and J 1 base, leaving 13 bases between the germline ends. From germline, CDR1 is LGHDT and CDR2 YNNKEL (reference sequence). CDR3 residues: CASSQDPGQGSYEQYF. CDR3 bases: TGTGCCAGCAGCCAAGATCCCGGCCAGGGGTCCTACGAGCAGTACTTC.

The J gene is TRBJ2-3, the V gene TRBV27; D is perhaps TRBD1 or TRBD2 (5 bases each). Germline values: CDR1 MNHEY, CDR2 SMNVEV (reference sequence). V was shortened by 3 bases and J by 3 bases, with 19 bases between the two germline ends. The CDR3 totals 17 residues. CDR3 bases: TGTGCCAGCAGTTTGTGGGACCCAGGAGTAAGGACAGATACGCAGTATTTT. It yields the protein CASSLWDPGVRTDTQYF.

The V gene is TRBV28, the J gene TRBJ2-5, with 9 bases aligning to TRBD1. Losses at the gene ends were 6 bases for V and 4 bases for J; bases not matched to a gene: 9. From germline, CDR1 is MDHEN and CDR2 SYDVKM. CDR3 length equals 15 residues. This CDR3 is CASSPTGTGIETQYF. The CDR3 DNA sequence: TGTGCCAGCAGCCCAACCGGGACAGGGATAGAGACCCAGTACTTC.

The chain has TRBV7-2 and TRBJ1-1; D gene ambiguous. Trimming took off 2 bases at V and 3 bases at J, with 10 bases between the two ends. There are 14 residues in the CDR3. Germline lookup yields CDR1 SGHTA and CDR2 FQGNSA. CDR3 sequence (DNA): TGTGCCAGCAGCTTACTGTTGTGGGACACTGAAGCTTTCTTT. This translates into CASSLLLWDTEAFF.

This chain connects TRBV7-2 to TRBJ2-7, with 8 bases aligning to TRBD1. The ends lost 4 bases at V and 2 bases at J; junction bases unmatched: 4. Germline V gene lookup returns CDR1 SGHTA and CDR2 FQGNSA. The CDR3 spans 14 residues. In nucleotides, the CDR3 is TGTGCCAGCAGCTCAGGGGGCGCAACCTACGAGCAGTACTTC. It translates to CASSSGGATYEQYF.

The chain employs TRBV13 and TRBJ2-3; TRBD1 matches at 8 bases. The length of the CDR3 is 14 residues. Germline V lookup: CDR1 PRHDT, CDR2 FYEKMQ (reference sequence). With V trimmed by 7 bases and J by 4 bases, 7 bases remained unmatched. CDR3 coding DNA: TGTGCCAGCACCGGACAGGGAGAGCCAGATACGCAGTATTTT. Translated: CASTGQGEPDTQYF.

V gene TRBV19 combines with J gene TRBJ1-1; 7 nucleotides line up with TRBD1. Germline CDR1 is LNHDA and CDR2 is SQIVND (reference sequence). CDR3 size: 13 residues. J was trimmed by 11 bases and V by 3 bases; bases with no gene match: 9. The CDR3 reads CASSMSVDREAFF. The CDR3 nucleotides read TGTGCCAGTAGTATGTCGGTAGACAGGGAGGCTTTCTTT. Complete variable domain (other parts from reference TRBV19 and TRBJ1-1): DGGITQSPKYLFRKEGQNVTLSCEQNLNHDAMYWYRQDPGQGLRLIYYSQIVNDFQKGDIAEGYSVSREKKESFPLTVTSAQKNPTAFYLCASSMSVDREAFFGQGTRLTVV.

Comment on this clone: Other DNA sequences in the same sample also yield this CDR3. The genes are TRBV11-2 and TRBJ1-5; 8 nucleotides match TRBD1. This CDR3 has 14 residues. Per the germline V gene, CDR1 is SGHAT and CDR2 is FQNNGV. J lost 10 bases, V lost 6 bases, and 11 bases had no gene match. The DNA for the CDR3 is TGTGCCAGCAGTCCGCCGGGACAGGTAAAACCCCAGCATTTT. Its translation is CASSPPGQVKPQHF.

The V and J genes are TRBV7-2 and TRBJ2-5, with D perhaps TRBD2 (6 bases). The CDR3 extends over 17 amino acids. With 4 bases removed from V and 2 bases from J, the gap between germline ends came to 20 bases. The germline V gene has CDR1 SGHTA and CDR2 FQGNSA. The DNA of the CDR3 is TGTGCCAGCAGCTCTATCCCACCAGATGGGGGGCAAGAGACCCAGTACTTC. Its translation: CASSSIPPDGGQETQYF.

This clone was picked up one time. This chain joins TRBV7-8 and TRBJ1-5; D may be TRBD1 (5 bases). Germline CDR1 and CDR2: SGHVS and FQNEAQ. V lost 5 bases to trimming and J lost 4 bases, with 18 bases between them. The CDR3 loop spans 16 amino acids. This CDR3 reads CASSINGGPVNQPQHF. CDR3 sequence (DNA): TGTGCCAGCAGCATAAATGGGGGACCAGTTAATCAGCCCCAGCATTTT.

The rearrangement links TRBV30 to TRBJ1-6; perhaps TRBD1 as D (5 bases). The germline V gene has CDR1 GTSNPN and CDR2 SVGIG (reference sequence). The CDR3 has 16 residues. Trimming took 1 base from V and 0 from J, leaving 10 bases between them. The CDR3 reads CAWSGRVSSYNSPLHF. In nucleotides, the CDR3 is TGTGCCTGGAGTGGCAGGGTCAGCTCCTATAATTCACCCCTCCACTTT.

This clone was counted a single time. The chain has TRBV28 and TRBJ1-1, with 8 nucleotides matching TRBD1. J was trimmed by 1 base and V by 3 bases; bases with no gene match: 7. This CDR3 region has 16 residues. CDR1 is MDHEN and CDR2 is SYDVKM in the germline V gene. The CDR3 region has the DNA TGTGCCAGCAGTTTTTCCTCGGACAGGGCGAACACTGAAGCTTTCTTT. Translation gives CASSFSSDRANTEAFF.

The CDR3 DNA is TGTGCCAGTTCGGAGTTTGGAGACACTGAAGCTTTCTTT. Protein: CASSEFGDTEAFF. The V and J genes are TRBV19 and TRBJ1-1; D remains unclear. Germline values: CDR1 LNHDA, CDR2 SQIVND (reference sequence). The V end lost 8 bases, the J end lost 3 bases, and 13 bases lay between the germline ends. This CDR3 is 13 amino acids long.

This chain uses TRBV5-5 with TRBJ1-2; D not resolved. Germline V CDR1 and CDR2: SGHKS, YYEKEE (reference sequence). The germline V and J ends were trimmed by 0 bases and 2 bases, with 11 bases remaining between them. CDR3 length: 15 amino acids. The CDR3 region is CASSLVAGQNYGYTF. CDR3 DNA: TGTGCCAGCAGCTTGGTGGCAGGCCAGAACTATGGCTACACCTTC.

The chain links TRBV5-6 to TRBJ1-1; D unclear. Germline V gene lookup returns CDR1 SGHDT and CDR2 YYEEEE. This CDR3 contains 12 residues. V was pared by 6 bases and J by 1 base, with 7 bases between. The CDR3: CASNFPNTEAFF. The DNA for the CDR3 is TGTGCCAGCAACTTTCCGAACACTGAAGCTTTCTTT. The full variable domain, its missing parts supplied by reference TRBV5-6 and TRBJ1-1, is DAGVTQSPTHLIKTRGQQVTLRCSPKSGHDTVSWYQQALGQGPQFIFQYYEEEERQRGNFPDRFSGHQFPNYSSELNVNALLLGDSALYLCASNFPNTEAFFGQGTRLTVV.

V gene TRBV4-1 combines with J gene TRBJ2-3, with 8 bases that match TRBD2. The J segment lost 10 bases and the V segment lost 2 bases, leaving 5 bases of the junction unmatched. Germline loops: CDR1 MGHRA, CDR2 YSYEKL. The CDR3 is 13 amino acids. CDR3 bases: TGCGCCAGCAGCCAACTCGGGACTAGTGCGCAGTATTTT. Encoded protein: CASSQLGTSAQYF.

V usage is TRBV5-1 and J usage is TRBJ1-1, with 7 bases fitting TRBD1. Germline CDR1 is SGHRS and CDR2 is YFSETQ. The V gene end was trimmed by 3 bases and the J gene end by 3 bases; junction bases not matched to a gene: 8. This CDR3 has 15 residues. For the CDR3, the DNA is TGCGCCAGCAGCTCTTTGGACAGGTTGGACACTGAAGCTTTCTTT. This encodes CASSSLDRLDTEAFF.

The V gene is TRBV19, the J gene TRBJ1-2, with 7 bases aligning to TRBD1. Germline lookup yields CDR1 LNHDA and CDR2 SQIVND (reference sequence). This CDR3 has 15 residues. With V trimmed by 3 bases and J by 5 bases, 9 bases remained unmatched. CDR3: CASSITGVSEYGYTF. The CDR3 bases are TGTGCCAGTAGTATTACAGGGGTTTCAGAATATGGCTACACCTTC.

The CDR3: CASSQGQLAKNIQYF. Written as DNA, the CDR3 is TGCGCCAGCAGCCAAGGACAGCTAGCCAAAAACATTCAGTACTTC. The V call is TRBV4-1, the J call TRBJ2-4; a weak D match, TRBD1 (5 bases). CDR1 and CDR2 (germline): MGHRA, YSYEKL. The CDR3 loop spans 15 amino acids. V lost 1 base and J 0 bases, leaving 7 bases between the germline ends.

This clone was detected once. The chain carries TRBV30 and TRBJ2-7; perhaps TRBD1 as D (5 bases). Germline V CDR1 and CDR2: GTSNPN, SVGIG (reference sequence). This CDR3 has 14 residues. Deletions cut 0 bases from V and 6 bases from J, with 15 bases between. The CDR3 region has the DNA TGTGCCTGGAGTGTACCCGCAGGGTCGGGCGAGCAGTACTTC. This encodes CAWSVPAGSGEQYF.

This clone was seen a few times. V usage is TRBV6-2 or TRBV6-3 and J usage is TRBJ2-7; D perhaps matches TRBD2 (5 bases). Trimming took off 1 base at V and 4 bases at J, with 11 bases between the two ends. This CDR3 is 14 amino acids long. The germline V gene encodes CDR1 MNHEY and CDR2 SVGEGT. CDR3: CASSYLASFYEQYF. In DNA form, the CDR3 reads TGTGCCAGCAGTTACTTGGCTAGCTTTTACGAGCAGTACTTC.

The chain employs TRBV5-6 and TRBJ2-7; perhaps TRBD1 as D (7 bases). Germline V lookup: CDR1 SGHDT, CDR2 YYEEEE. This CDR3 region has 16 residues. V was shortened by 0 bases and J by 6 bases, with 19 bases between the two germline ends. In nucleotides, the CDR3 is TGTGCCAGCAGCTTGGTAGAGGGGCAGGGGGGAGGCGAGCAGTACTTC. Amino acid sequence: CASSLVEGQGGGEQYF.

The chain has TRBV6-2 or TRBV6-3 and TRBJ1-5; 8 nucleotides match TRBD1. Germline CDR1 is MNHEY and CDR2 is SVGEGT. The CDR3 loop spans 14 amino acids. V lost 5 bases to trimming and J lost 6 bases; unmatched junction nucleotides: 6. The CDR3 sequence: CASSRTGGGQPQHF. In DNA form, the CDR3 reads TGTGCCAGCAGTCGAACAGGGGGGGGTCAGCCCCAGCATTTT.

This clone is a singleton in its sample. The V call is TRBV5-1, the J call TRBJ2-3, with D possibly called TRBD1 or TRBD2 (6 bases each). Germline V CDR1 and CDR2: SGHRS, YFSETQ. The V gene lost 0 bases and the J gene lost 3 bases, with 11 bases spanning the gap. The CDR3 has 15 residues. The CDR3 DNA reads as TGCGCCAGCAGCTTGGCGGGGGCCCGGACAGATACGCAGTATTTT. Translated: CASSLAGARTDTQYF.

This clone was detected only a few times. The chain combines TRBV27 with TRBJ1-2; TRBD1 matches 11 bases. The junction had 1 base not matched to a gene; V was cut back by 6 bases and J by 4 bases. Germline-derived CDR1 and CDR2 are MNHEY and SMNVEV (reference sequence). The CDR3 sequence is 13 residues long. Here the CDR3 reads CASRGQGVYGYTF. The CDR3 DNA is TGTGCCAGCAGGGGACAGGGGGTCTATGGCTACACCTTC.